These T cell receptor beta chains were read from a single sample in a study of blood T cell repertoires in COVID-19. Clones were sequenced by immunoSEQ multiplex PCR, and TCRdb holds only the in-frame ones, with some missing. Of some 40,000 clones listed, roughly 75% were seen once; the top ten hold about a sixth. Material: peripheral blood. The receptors shown here come from a man between 65 and 85 years old with acute or convalescent COVID-19. The CDR3 runs from the conserved cysteine through the conserved F or W. The D gene is left open where the match is weak. Some rows have no size entry. The others give once, few or many, or a class for an expanded clone.

abundance: NA
d_gene: TRBD1
v_gene: TRBV7-9
j_gene: TRBJ2-2
CDR3nt: TGTGCCAGCAGCTTGGCAGACAGGGCTACCGGGGAGCTGTTTTTT
CDR3aa: CASSLADRATGELFF

abundance: once
d_gene: NA
v_gene: TRBV12-3/TRBV12-4
j_gene: TRBJ2-7
CDR3nt: TGTGCCAGCAGTCCTACCAGGGGCTACGAGCAGTACTTC
CDR3aa: CASSPTRGYEQYF

abundance: NA
d_gene: TRBD1
v_gene: TRBV27
j_gene: TRBJ2-5
CDR3nt: TGTGCCAGCAGCAACAGGGGATCATTTTTGGAGACCCAGTACTTC
CDR3aa: CASSNRGSFLETQYF

abundance: once
d_gene: NA
v_gene: TRBV21-1
j_gene: TRBJ1-5
CDR3nt: TGTGCCAGCAGCAAAGCAGTGAGACAGGGGAAGGGACGAAATCAGCCCCAGCATTTT
CDR3aa: CASSKAVRQGKGRNQPQHF

abundance: NA
d_gene: TRBD1
v_gene: TRBV2
j_gene: TRBJ2-1
CDR3nt: TGTGCCAGCAGGAGGGACAGGGAGTTGCGGAGCTCCTACAATGAGCAGTTCTTC
CDR3aa: CASRRDRELRSSYNEQFF

abundance: NA
d_gene: NA
v_gene: TRBV4-3
j_gene: TRBJ1-4
CDR3nt: TGCGCCAGCAGCCAAGGGACTCGAGAAAAACTGTTTTTT
CDR3aa: CASSQGTREKLFF

abundance: NA
d_gene: TRBD2
v_gene: TRBV7-2
j_gene: TRBJ2-4
CDR3nt: TGTGCCAGCAGCAGGCGGGGGAGTCTAGCCAAAAACATTCAGTACTTC
CDR3aa: CASSRRGSLAKNIQYF

abundance: NA
d_gene: NA
v_gene: TRBV7-9
j_gene: TRBJ1-1
CDR3nt: TGTGCCAGCAGCTCGGCGGACACTGAAGCTTTCTTT
CDR3aa: CASSSADTEAFF

abundance: NA
d_gene: TRBD1
v_gene: TRBV5-8
j_gene: TRBJ2-6
CDR3nt: TGTGCCAGCAGCTGGGACAGGGTAGGGGCTGGGGCCAACGTCCTGACTTTC
CDR3aa: CASSWDRVGAGANVLTF

abundance: NA
d_gene: NA
v_gene: TRBV2
j_gene: TRBJ1-1
CDR3nt: TGTGCCAGCAGTGAAGCAGGACAATTACTCTCCTCTGAAGCTTTCTTT
CDR3aa: CASSEAGQLLSSEAFF

abundance: NA
d_gene: NA
v_gene: TRBV19
j_gene: TRBJ2-7
CDR3nt: TGTGCCAGTAAAAGGGGCGGAAACTCCTACGAGCAGTACTTC
CDR3aa: CASKRGGNSYEQYF

abundance: NA
d_gene: TRBD1
v_gene: TRBV7-8
j_gene: TRBJ1-6
CDR3nt: TGTGCCAGCAGCTACCGGGACAGGGGCGCCAAAAATTCACCCCTCCACTTT
CDR3aa: CASSYRDRGAKNSPLHF

abundance: NA
d_gene: TRBD2
v_gene: TRBV29-1
j_gene: TRBJ2-2
CDR3nt: TGCAGCGTGGCTAGCGGGAGTGTAACCGGGGAGCTGTTTTTT
CDR3aa: CSVASGSVTGELFF

abundance: NA
d_gene: NA
v_gene: TRBV5-4
j_gene: TRBJ1-4
CDR3nt: TGTGCCAGCAGCTCCGGGACACTTGAAAAACTGTTTTTT
CDR3aa: CASSSGTLEKLFF

abundance: NA
d_gene: TRBD2
v_gene: TRBV5-1
j_gene: TRBJ2-2
CDR3nt: TGCGCCAGCAGCTTGGAAGCGGGAGGGCCTAACACCGGGGAGCTGTTTTTT
CDR3aa: CASSLEAGGPNTGELFF

abundance: NA
d_gene: NA
v_gene: TRBV11-2
j_gene: TRBJ1-1
CDR3nt: TGTGCCAGCAGCCCCACAGGGACCACTGAAGCTTTCTTT
CDR3aa: CASSPTGTTEAFF

abundance: NA
d_gene: TRBD2
v_gene: TRBV5-6
j_gene: TRBJ2-3
CDR3nt: TGTGCCAGCAGCTTCGGAGCGGGAGCCACAGATACGCAGTATTTT
CDR3aa: CASSFGAGATDTQYF

abundance: NA
d_gene: TRBD2
v_gene: TRBV28
j_gene: TRBJ2-1
CDR3nt: TGTGCCAGCAGTTTAGTTAGCGGGGGGAGGAATGAGCAGTTCTTC
CDR3aa: CASSLVSGGRNEQFF

abundance: NA
d_gene: NA
v_gene: TRBV11-2
j_gene: TRBJ1-1
CDR3nt: TGTGCCAGCAGCTTCAATGGACAGCTGAACACTGAAGCTTTCTTT
CDR3aa: CASSFNGQLNTEAFF

abundance: NA
d_gene: TRBD1
v_gene: TRBV2
j_gene: TRBJ2-5
CDR3nt: TGTGCCAGCAGTCGTAGACAGGGGGGCCAAGAGACCCAGTACTTC
CDR3aa: CASSRRQGGQETQYF

abundance: NA
d_gene: NA
v_gene: TRBV28
j_gene: TRBJ2-7
CDR3nt: TGTGCCAGCAGGGCTGGGACTCACGAGCAGTACTTC
CDR3aa: CASRAGTHEQYF

abundance: few
d_gene: TRBD2
v_gene: TRBV9
j_gene: TRBJ2-3
CDR3nt: TGTGCCAGCAGCGGGAAGGCAGTAGCGGGGGAGAATACGCAGTATTTT
CDR3aa: CASSGKAVAGENTQYF

abundance: NA
d_gene: TRBD2
v_gene: TRBV28
j_gene: TRBJ2-1
CDR3nt: TGTGCCAGCAGTTCGAGCGGGAGGGACAATGAGCAGTTCTTC
CDR3aa: CASSSSGRDNEQFF

abundance: NA
d_gene: NA
v_gene: TRBV6-1
j_gene: TRBJ1-3
CDR3nt: TGTGCCAGCAGTGAACAGCGCCTTGGAAACACCATATATTTT
CDR3aa: CASSEQRLGNTIYF

abundance: once
d_gene: NA
v_gene: TRBV24-1
j_gene: TRBJ2-5
CDR3nt: TGTGCCACCAGTGACCAACAGGGTATGGAGACCCAGTACTTC
CDR3aa: CATSDQQGMETQYF

abundance: NA
d_gene: TRBD1
v_gene: TRBV30
j_gene: TRBJ2-7
CDR3nt: TGTGCCTGGAGTTACTCCCGGGACAGGGCTTCCTACGAGCAGTACTTC
CDR3aa: CAWSYSRDRASYEQYF

abundance: NA
d_gene: TRBD1
v_gene: TRBV7-2
j_gene: TRBJ2-7
CDR3nt: TGTGCCAGCAGCCCGTGGGACAGCTACGAGCAGTACTTC
CDR3aa: CASSPWDSYEQYF

abundance: NA
d_gene: NA
v_gene: TRBV6-5
j_gene: TRBJ2-2
CDR3nt: TGTGCCAGCAGCTTTCAGCGGGCGACCGGGGAGCTGTTTTTT
CDR3aa: CASSFQRATGELFF

abundance: once
d_gene: NA
v_gene: TRBV11-2
j_gene: TRBJ2-1
CDR3nt: TGTGCCAGCAGCTCTAACACCCGGGGGTACGAGCAGTTCTTC
CDR3aa: CASSSNTRGYEQFF

abundance: NA
d_gene: TRBD1
v_gene: TRBV27
j_gene: TRBJ2-2
CDR3nt: TGTGCCAGCAGTTCTTATATCCTTAGACAGGGACAGAACACCGGGGAGCTGTTTTTT
CDR3aa: CASSSYILRQGQNTGELFF